This T cell receptor beta chain was found in a study of blood T cell repertoires in COVID-19. The overall study: Spain, Italy and the United States supplied samples that represented acute and convalescent COVID-19.

Authors' methods: Reference gene primer amplification yielded estimated nucleated cell counts. Produced via immunoSEQ multiplex PCR; TCRdb's table is partial and in-frame only. D and trimming come from the DNA, and the V and J calls and clone size come from that table. The sample holds about 420,000 clones, around 90% seen once. Enrolment of Seattle patients took place during active infection, and they were followed longitudinally. The CDR3 covers 14 residues. Germline-derived CDR1 and CDR2 are SGHDT and YYEEEE. Trimming at V came to 4 bases and at J to 7 bases, leaving 10 bases not matched to a gene.

This TCR was recovered from a man aged 18-30 years with COVID-19, enrolled during active disease. The chain employs TRBV5-6 and TRBJ1-2; 7 bases fit TRBD1. The source material was peripheral blood. The CDR3 nucleotides are TGTGCCAGCAGCCCTACCACAGGGGTGGGTGGCTACACCTTC. This codes for CASSPTTGVGGYTF.